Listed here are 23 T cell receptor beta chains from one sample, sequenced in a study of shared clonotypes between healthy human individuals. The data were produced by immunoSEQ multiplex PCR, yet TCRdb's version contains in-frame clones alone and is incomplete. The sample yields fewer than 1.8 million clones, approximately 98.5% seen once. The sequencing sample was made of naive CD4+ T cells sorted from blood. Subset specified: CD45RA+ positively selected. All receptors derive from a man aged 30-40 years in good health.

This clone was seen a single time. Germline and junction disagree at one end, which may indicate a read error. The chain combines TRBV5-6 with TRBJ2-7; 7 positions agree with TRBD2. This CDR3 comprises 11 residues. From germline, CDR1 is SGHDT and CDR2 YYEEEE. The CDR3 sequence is CASSLAGRENF. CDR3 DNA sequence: TGTGCCAGCAGCTTGGCCGGGCGGGAGAACTTC.

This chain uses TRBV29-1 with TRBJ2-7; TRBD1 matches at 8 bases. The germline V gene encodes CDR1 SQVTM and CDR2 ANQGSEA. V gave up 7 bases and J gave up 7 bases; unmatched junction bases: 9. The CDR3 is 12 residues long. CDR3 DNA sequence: TGCAGCGCTCTGGACAGGGCTGGAGAGCAGTACTTC. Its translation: CSALDRAGEQYF.

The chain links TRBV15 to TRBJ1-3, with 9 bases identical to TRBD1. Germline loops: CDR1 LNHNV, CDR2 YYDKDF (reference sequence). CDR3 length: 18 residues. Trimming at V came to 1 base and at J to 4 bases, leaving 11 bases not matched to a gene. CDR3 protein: CATSRGNRGLGGGNTIYF. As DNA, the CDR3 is TGTGCCACCAGCAGAGGGAACAGGGGGCTCGGGGGCGGAAACACCATATATTTT. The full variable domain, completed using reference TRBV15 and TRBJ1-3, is DAMVIQNPRYQVTQFGKPVTLSCSQTLNHNVMYWYQQKSSQAPKLLFHYYDKDFNNEADTPDNFQSRRPNTSFCFLDIRSPGLGDTAMYLCATSRGNRGLGGGNTIYFGEGSWLTVV.

The CDR3 region is CASSVDSGSGEKLFF. The DNA of the CDR3 is TGTGCCAGCAGCGTAGATTCGGGATCCGGTGAAAAACTGTTTTTT. The chain combines TRBV9 with TRBJ1-4; D gene uncertain. V was pared by 0 bases and J by 7 bases, with 13 bases between. The CDR3 is 15 residues long. Germline V gene data show CDR1 as SGDLS and CDR2 as YYNGEE. The full variable domain, in which reference TRBV9 and TRBJ1-4 provide the parts outside the CDR3, is DSGVTQTPKHLITATGQRVTLRCSPRSGDLSVYWYQQSLDQGLQFLIQYYNGEERAKGNILERFSAQQFPDLHSELNLSSLELGDSALYFCASSVDSGSGEKLFFGSGTQLSVL.

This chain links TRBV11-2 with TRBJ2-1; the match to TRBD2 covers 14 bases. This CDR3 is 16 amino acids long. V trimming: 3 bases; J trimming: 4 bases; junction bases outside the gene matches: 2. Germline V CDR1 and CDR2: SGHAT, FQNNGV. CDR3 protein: CASSFGTSGGYNEQFF. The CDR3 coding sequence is TGTGCCAGCAGCTTTGGGACTAGCGGGGGATACAATGAGCAGTTCTTC.

The DNA for the CDR3 is TGTGCCAGTGGGACAGGGGGAGGGTACGAGCAGTACTTC. Residues: CASGTGGGYEQYF. This chain joins TRBV2 and TRBJ2-7; 11 positions match TRBD1. Germline CDR1 and CDR2: SNHLY and FYNNEI. V trimming: 9 bases; J trimming: 4 bases; junction bases outside the gene matches: 5. This CDR3 is 13 amino acids long.

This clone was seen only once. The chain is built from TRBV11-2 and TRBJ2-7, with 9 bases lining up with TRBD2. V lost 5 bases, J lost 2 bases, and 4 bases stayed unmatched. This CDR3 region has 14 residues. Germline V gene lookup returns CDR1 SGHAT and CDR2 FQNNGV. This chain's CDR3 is CASSRLADTYEQYF. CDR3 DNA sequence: TGTGCCAGCAGCAGACTAGCGGATACCTACGAGCAGTACTTC.

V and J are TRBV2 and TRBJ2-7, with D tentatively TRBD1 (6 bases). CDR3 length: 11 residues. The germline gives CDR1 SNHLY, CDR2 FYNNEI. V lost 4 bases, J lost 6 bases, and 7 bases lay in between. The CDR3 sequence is CASSGRGEQYF. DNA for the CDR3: TGTGCCAGCAGTGGCAGGGGCGAGCAGTACTTC.

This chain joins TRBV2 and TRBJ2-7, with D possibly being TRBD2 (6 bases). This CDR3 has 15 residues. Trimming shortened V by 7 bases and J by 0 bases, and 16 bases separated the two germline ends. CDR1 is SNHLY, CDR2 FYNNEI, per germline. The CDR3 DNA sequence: TGTGCCAGCAAGAAATCGGGGGATTTCTCCTACGAGCAGTACTTC. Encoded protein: CASKKSGDFSYEQYF.

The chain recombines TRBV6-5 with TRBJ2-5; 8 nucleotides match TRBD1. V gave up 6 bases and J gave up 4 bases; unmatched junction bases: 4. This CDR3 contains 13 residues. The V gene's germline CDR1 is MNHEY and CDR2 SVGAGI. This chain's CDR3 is CASRQGARETQYF. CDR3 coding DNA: TGTGCCAGCAGGCAGGGGGCACGAGAGACCCAGTACTTC.

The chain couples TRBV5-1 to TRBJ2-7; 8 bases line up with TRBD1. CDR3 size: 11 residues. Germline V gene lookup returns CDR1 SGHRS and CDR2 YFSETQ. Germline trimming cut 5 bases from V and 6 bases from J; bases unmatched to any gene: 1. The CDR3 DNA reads TGCGCCAGCAGGACAGGGGCCGAGCAGTACTTC. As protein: CASRTGAEQYF.

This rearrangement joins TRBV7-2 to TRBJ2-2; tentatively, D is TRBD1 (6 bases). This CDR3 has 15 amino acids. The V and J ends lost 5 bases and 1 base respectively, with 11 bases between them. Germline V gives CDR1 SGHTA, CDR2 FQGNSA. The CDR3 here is CASSRQALNTGELFF. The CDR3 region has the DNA TGTGCCAGCAGCAGACAGGCGTTGAACACCGGGGAGCTGTTTTTT.

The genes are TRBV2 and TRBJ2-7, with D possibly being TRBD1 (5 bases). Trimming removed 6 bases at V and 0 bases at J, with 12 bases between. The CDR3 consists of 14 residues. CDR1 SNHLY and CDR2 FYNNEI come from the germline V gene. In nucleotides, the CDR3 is TGTGCCAGCAGGGCGGATGGGGCCTCCTACGAGCAGTACTTC. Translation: CASRADGASYEQYF.

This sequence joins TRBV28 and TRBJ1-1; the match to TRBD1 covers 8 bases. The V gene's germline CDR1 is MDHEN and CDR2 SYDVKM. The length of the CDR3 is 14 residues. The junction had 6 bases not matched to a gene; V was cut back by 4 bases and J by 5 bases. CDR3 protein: CASSSRGPKTEAFF. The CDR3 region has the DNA TGTGCCAGCAGTTCCAGGGGGCCCAAGACTGAAGCTTTCTTT.

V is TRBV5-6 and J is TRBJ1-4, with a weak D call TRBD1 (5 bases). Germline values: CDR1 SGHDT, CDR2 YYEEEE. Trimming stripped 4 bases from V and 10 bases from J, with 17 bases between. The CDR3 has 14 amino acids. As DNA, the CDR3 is TGTGCCAGCAGCCTGGGTGAGGGCACAGGAAAACTGTTTTTT. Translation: CASSLGEGTGKLFF.

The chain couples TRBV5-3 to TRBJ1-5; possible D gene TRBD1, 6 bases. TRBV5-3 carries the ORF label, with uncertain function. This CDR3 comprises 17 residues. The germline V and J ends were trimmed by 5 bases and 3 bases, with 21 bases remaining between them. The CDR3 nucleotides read TGTGCCAGAAGGCAGATTTTGTTCGGACAGAACAATCAGCCCCAGCATTTT. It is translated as CARRQILFGQNNQPQHF.

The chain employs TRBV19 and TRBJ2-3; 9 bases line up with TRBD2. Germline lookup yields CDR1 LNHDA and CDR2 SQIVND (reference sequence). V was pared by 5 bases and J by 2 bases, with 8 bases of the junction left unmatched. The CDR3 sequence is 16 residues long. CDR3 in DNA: TGTGCCAGTAGTCCCGGACTAGCGAAGGACACAGATACGCAGTATTTT. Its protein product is CASSPGLAKDTDTQYF.

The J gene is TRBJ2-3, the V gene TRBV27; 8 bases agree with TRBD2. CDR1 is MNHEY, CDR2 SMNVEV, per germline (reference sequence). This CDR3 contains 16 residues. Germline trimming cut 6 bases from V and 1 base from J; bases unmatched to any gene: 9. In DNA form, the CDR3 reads TGTGCCAGCAGCTCCCGTCCCGGGAGGGGCACAGATACGCAGTATTTT. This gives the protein CASSSRPGRGTDTQYF.

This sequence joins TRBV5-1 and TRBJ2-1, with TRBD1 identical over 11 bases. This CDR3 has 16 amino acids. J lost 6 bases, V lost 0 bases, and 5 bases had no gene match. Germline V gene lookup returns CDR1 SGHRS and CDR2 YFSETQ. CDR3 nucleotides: TGCGCCAGCAGCTTGGTGGACAGGGGGCTCGGCAATGAGCAGTTCTTC. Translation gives CASSLVDRGLGNEQFF. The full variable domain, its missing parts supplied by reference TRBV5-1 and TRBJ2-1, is KAGVTQTPRYLIKTRGQQVTLSCSPISGHRSVSWYQQTPGQGLQFLFEYFSETQRNKGNFPGRFSGRQFSNSRSEMNVSTLELGDSALYLCASSLVDRGLGNEQFFGPGTRLTVL.

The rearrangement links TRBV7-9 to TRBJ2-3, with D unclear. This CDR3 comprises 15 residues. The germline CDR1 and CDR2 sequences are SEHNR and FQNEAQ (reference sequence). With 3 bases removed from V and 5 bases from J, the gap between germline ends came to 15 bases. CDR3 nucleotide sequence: TGTGCCAGCAGCTTCGATAGGGAATCGAGAGATACGCAGTATTTT. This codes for CASSFDRESRDTQYF.

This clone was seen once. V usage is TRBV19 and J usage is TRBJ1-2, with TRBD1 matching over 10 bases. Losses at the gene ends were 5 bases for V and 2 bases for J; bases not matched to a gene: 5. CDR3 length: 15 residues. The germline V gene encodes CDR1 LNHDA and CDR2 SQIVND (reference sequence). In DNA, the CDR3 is TGTGCCAGTAGTGGGAGGGACAGGGGAAACTATGGCTACACCTTC. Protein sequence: CASSGRDRGNYGYTF. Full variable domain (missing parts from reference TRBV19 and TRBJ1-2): DGGITQSPKYLFRKEGQNVTLSCEQNLNHDAMYWYRQDPGQGLRLIYYSQIVNDFQKGDIAEGYSVSREKKESFPLTVTSAQKNPTAFYLCASSGRDRGNYGYTFGSGTRLTVV.

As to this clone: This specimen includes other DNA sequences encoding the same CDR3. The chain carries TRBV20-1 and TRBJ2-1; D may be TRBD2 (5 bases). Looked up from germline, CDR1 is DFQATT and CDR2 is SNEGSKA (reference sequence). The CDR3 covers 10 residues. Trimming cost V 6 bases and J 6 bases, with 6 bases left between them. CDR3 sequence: CSAEGNEQFF. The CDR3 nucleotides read TGCAGTGCAGAGGGCAATGAGCAGTTCTTC.

CDR3 protein: CASSLEGLAGRNTEAFF. The DNA for the CDR3 is TGTGCCAGCAGCCTAGAGGGTTTGGCAGGACGGAACACTGAAGCTTTCTTT. The rearrangement uses TRBV7-2 and TRBJ1-1; D is uncertain. The CDR3 sequence is 17 residues long. Germline CDR1 and CDR2: SGHTA and FQGNSA. Trimming left V 5 bases short and J 1 base short, with 20 bases between. Supplemented by reference TRBV7-2 and TRBJ1-1, the full variable domain reads GAGVSQSPSNKVTEKGKDVELRCDPISGHTALYWYRQSLGQGLEFLIYFQGNSAPDKSGLPSDRFSAERTGGSVSTLTIQRTQQEDSAVYLCASSLEGLAGRNTEAFFGQGTRLTVV.